This T cell receptor (beta chain) was found in a study of shared clonotypes between healthy human individuals. This clone was recorded a few times. A much larger clone is a single base away; this may be a read error. CDR1 and CDR2 from the germline V gene are MNHNS and SASEGT. This CDR3 has 13 residues. The germline V and J ends were trimmed by 4 bases and 1 base, with 7 bases remaining between them. At deep level, the assay was performed. Every subset's genomic DNA went evenly onto several immunoSEQ plates. Generated by immunoSEQ multiplex PCR, the TCRdb table keeps only in-frame clones and is missing some. The table lists about 1 million clones, more than 60% of them singletons, with approximately 1.5% in the top ten.

Sequenced material: memory CD4+ T cells sorted from blood. Noted subset: CD45RA-negative fraction. The source of this sequence is a man younger than 35 in good health. The chain couples TRBV6-1 to TRBJ2-5; TRBD1 might be the D (5 bases). The CDR3 sequence is CASSGDSQETQYF. The CDR3 bases are TGTGCCAGCAGTGGAGACAGCCAAGAGACCCAGTACTTC.